The next 2 T cell receptor beta chains were all read from a single sample in a study of blood T cell repertoires in COVID-19. Sequenced by immunoSEQ multiplex PCR; TCRdb stores in-frame clones only, minus some. The table lists approximately 230,000 clones, about 86% of them singletons. The specimen was peripheral blood. These receptors all come from a man aged 80 or over with acute or convalescent COVID-19.

The V and J genes are TRBV27 and TRBJ1-2, with a possible D match to TRBD1 (5 bases). In germline, CDR1 is MNHEY, CDR2 SMNVEV (reference sequence). The CDR3 totals 15 residues. Deletions cut 5 bases from V and 3 bases from J, with 16 bases between. In nucleotides, the CDR3 is TGTGCCAGCAGTGCCCGTCGGGGGAGGGACTATGGCTACACCTTC. As protein: CASSARRGRDYGYTF.

The chain couples TRBV2 to TRBJ1-2; 7 bases map to TRBD1. The CDR3 length is 13 residues. With 3 bases clipped from V and 8 bases from J, the junction kept 6 bases outside the gene matches. Germline CDR1 reads SNHLY; CDR2 reads FYNNEI. The CDR3 loop is CASSEQGGEGYTF. The CDR3 bases are TGTGCCAGCAGTGAGCAGGGGGGTGAGGGCTACACCTTC.